This TCR beta chain originates from a study of cytomegalovirus exposure and HLA in healthy donors. V gave up 2 bases and J gave up 3 bases; unmatched junction bases: 3. Looked up from germline, CDR1 is LNHDA and CDR2 is SQIVND (reference sequence). The CDR3 runs 14 residues. Use of 60 Vbeta and 13 Jbeta primers characterized the PCR. In the authors' methods: Some 12 million shared chains were among the about 80 million unique TCR beta chains that a later analysis counted. Profiling relied on immunoSEQ multiplex PCR, and the TCRdb table lists in-frame clones only, not all of them. D and trimming come from the DNA, and the V and J calls and clone size come from that table. The sample carries some 150,000 clones, around three quarters recorded once. Notes on this clone: Its specificity is not known. At the DNA level, this CDR3 is encoded by other sequences in the same sample as well.

Regarding the study as a whole: Some highly shared sequence variants likely arose as a pipeline artifact. Most sequenced TCRs were rare (though some public TCRs occurred in many donors). Reported performance of the classifier showed diagnosis of cytomegalovirus status with high specificity and sensitivity.

The chain carries TRBV19 and TRBJ1-1; 7 bases line up with TRBD1. This sequence was found in a woman aged 55-69 years in good health and CMV-seropositive. Sequencing was carried out using PBMCs. The CDR3 reads CASSIRTGDTEAFF. The DNA for the CDR3 is TGTGCCAGTAGTATACGGACAGGAGACACTGAAGCTTTCTTT.